These T cell receptor beta chains were read from a single sample in a study of blood T cell repertoires in COVID-19. Repertoires were generated with immunoSEQ multiplex PCR, while TCRdb's copy carries only in-frame clones and drops some. The table records approximately 62,000 clones, around 89% of them present only once. Sequencing was done on a sample of peripheral blood. These receptors were collected from a man in his sixties with acute or convalescent COVID-19. CDR3s include the opening cysteine and the closing phenylalanine or tryptophan. Each record gives: D gene, V gene, clone size, J gene, CDR3 protein, CDR3 DNA. The D gene is left open where the match is weak. Not all rows give a size; the values are once, few, many and, for expanded clones, a class.

NA,TRBV3-1/TRBV3-2,NA,TRBJ1-1,CASRRQENTEAFF,TGTGCCAGCAGGCGACAGGAGAACACTGAAGCTTTCTTT
TRBD2,TRBV7-9,NA,TRBJ2-1,CASSYGGSREGRYNEQFF,TGTGCCAGCAGCTATGGCGGCTCTAGGGAGGGCCGGTACAATGAGCAGTTCTTC
NA,TRBV12-1,NA,TRBJ2-2,CASSFVVSSNTGELFF,TGTGCCAGCAGCTTTGTTGTTAGCTCGAACACCGGGGAGCTGTTTTTT
TRBD1,TRBV19,once,TRBJ1-6,CASRPIDRGNSPLHF,TGTGCCAGTAGACCCATCGACAGGGGTAATTCACCCCTCCACTTT
TRBD2,TRBV7-2,NA,TRBJ2-2,CASSLGTSGRRYTGELFF,TGTGCCAGCAGCTTAGGGACTAGCGGGAGGAGGTACACCGGGGAGCTGTTTTTT
TRBD1,TRBV6-1,NA,TRBJ2-2,CASSEPAGGIGELFF,TGTGCCAGCAGTGAGCCTGCAGGGGGCATCGGGGAGCTGTTTTTT
TRBD1,TRBV6-2/TRBV6-3,NA,TRBJ2-5,CASSSWDRPQETQYF,TGTGCCAGCAGTTCCTGGGACAGGCCTCAAGAGACCCAGTACTTC
NA,TRBV18,medium-sized,TRBJ2-1,CASSPIRGEAYNEQFF,TGTGCCAGCTCACCGATACGCGGGGAAGCCTACAATGAGCAGTTCTTC
NA,TRBV19,NA,TRBJ2-1,CASSAKLNGLSDEQFF,TGTGCCAGTAGTGCCAAGTTGAACGGACTCTCCGATGAGCAGTTCTTC
NA,TRBV9,NA,TRBJ2-5,CASSARVGGGETQYF,TGTGCCAGCAGCGCCAGGGTAGGGGGGGGAGAGACCCAGTACTTC
TRBD1,TRBV28,NA,TRBJ1-5,CASSLTGTGVQPQHF,TGTGCCAGCAGTTTAACCGGGACAGGGGTTCAGCCCCAGCATTTT
NA,TRBV5-5,once,TRBJ2-5,CASSRRLGAETQYF,TGTGCCAGCAGCCGGAGGCTGGGGGCGGAGACCCAGTACTTC
TRBD2,TRBV7-2,NA,TRBJ2-3,CASSPSGRAVDTQYF,TGTGCCAGCAGTCCTAGCGGGAGGGCCGTTGATACGCAGTATTTT
NA,TRBV6-2/TRBV6-3,NA,TRBJ1-1,CASSLIGQRNTEAFF,TGTGCCAGCAGCCTAATCGGACAGAGGAACACTGAAGCTTTCTTT
NA,TRBV7-2,NA,TRBJ1-1,CASSLLQIEAFF,TGTGCCAGCAGCTTATTACAGATTGAAGCTTTCTTT
NA,TRBV19,few,TRBJ2-7,CASSMGRTGRGKGNEQYF,TGTGCCAGTAGTATGGGGAGGACAGGGAGGGGCAAGGGGAACGAGCAGTACTTC
TRBD2,TRBV28,NA,TRBJ2-7,CASIPEGPPSGLAAYEQYF,TGTGCCAGCATCCCTGAGGGGCCCCCGTCAGGACTAGCGGCGTACGAGCAGTACTTC
TRBD1,TRBV6-2/TRBV6-3,NA,TRBJ1-4,CASSTPGQGSEKLFF,TGTGCCAGCAGTACCCCGGGACAGGGGTCCGAAAAACTGTTTTTT
TRBD1,TRBV18,NA,TRBJ2-1,CASSPTGQTEQFF,TGTGCCAGCTCACCTACGGGACAGACCGAGCAGTTCTTC
TRBD2,TRBV7-6,NA,TRBJ2-7,CASSLGASGNSYEQYF,TGTGCCAGCAGCTTAGGGGCTAGCGGAAACTCCTACGAGCAGTACTTC
NA,TRBV19,NA,TRBJ1-5,CASSIGHRTLNQPQHF,TGTGCCAGTAGTATCGGACATCGGACCCTCAATCAGCCCCAGCATTTT
NA,TRBV9,NA,TRBJ1-1,CASSSREGVNTEAFF,TGTGCCAGCAGCTCCCGGGAGGGGGTGAACACTGAAGCTTTCTTT
NA,TRBV7-3,NA,TRBJ2-3,CASSLAGRGTDTQYF,TGTGCCAGCAGCTTAGCTGGCAGGGGCACAGATACGCAGTATTTT
NA,TRBV6-5,NA,TRBJ1-2,CASSRPDSHGYTF,TGTGCCAGCAGTAGACCGGACAGCCATGGCTACACCTTC
TRBD1,TRBV28,NA,TRBJ1-5,CASSFPRDRGGQPQHF,TGTGCCAGCAGTTTTCCCCGGGACAGGGGAGGACAGCCCCAGCATTTT
TRBD1,TRBV7-8,NA,TRBJ1-1,CASSSNRGRGTEAFF,TGTGCCAGCAGCTCCAACAGGGGAAGAGGCACTGAAGCTTTCTTT
NA,TRBV19,NA,TRBJ1-1,CASSTRQRGAYEAFF,TGTGCCAGTAGTACAAGACAGCGGGGGGCTTATGAAGCTTTCTTT
NA,TRBV4-2,NA,TRBJ2-3,CASSQGGGGGRSTDTQYF,TGTGCCAGCAGCCAGGGTGGCGGGGGCGGCAGGTCCACAGATACGCAGTATTTT
NA,TRBV19,NA,TRBJ1-1,CASSSGVVNTEAFF,TGTGCCAGTAGTTCAGGGGTCGTGAACACTGAAGCTTTCTTT
TRBD1,TRBV28,NA,TRBJ1-2,CASSSGGRGRRGNYGYTF,TGTGCCAGCAGTTCCGGGGGCAGGGGGCGGCGGGGTAACTATGGCTACACCTTC
NA,TRBV9,NA,TRBJ1-3,CASSVGLWRSSGNTIYF,TGTGCCAGCAGCGTAGGTTTATGGAGGAGCTCTGGAAACACCATATATTTT
NA,TRBV21-1,NA,TRBJ2-7,CASSRATRGPYEQYF,TGTGCCAGCAGTCGCGCGACCAGGGGGCCCTACGAGCAGTACTTC
NA,TRBV18,NA,TRBJ2-7,CASSPPSGLGYEQYF,TGTGCCAGCTCACCACCAAGCGGCCTAGGCTACGAGCAGTACTTC
NA,TRBV7-2,once,TRBJ2-7,CASSLTIGPGEQYF,TGTGCCAGCAGCCTAACAATCGGCCCGGGCGAGCAGTACTTC
NA,TRBV2,NA,TRBJ2-1,CASSRREQFF,TGTGCCAGCAGTCGGAGGGAGCAGTTCTTC
TRBD2,TRBV7-7,NA,TRBJ2-1,CASSLAGVDEQFF,TGTGCTAGCAGCCTAGCGGGAGTTGATGAGCAGTTCTTC
TRBD1,TRBV5-4,NA,TRBJ2-3,CASTQDRPTSTDTQYF,TGTGCCAGCACCCAGGACAGGCCCACTAGCACAGATACGCAGTATTTT
TRBD2,TRBV5-1,NA,TRBJ2-1,CASSLEIAGGLNEQFF,TGCGCCAGCAGCTTGGAAATAGCGGGAGGGCTGAATGAGCAGTTCTTC
NA,TRBV18,NA,TRBJ1-1,CASSPNQIRGAMMNTEAFF,TGTGCCAGCTCACCGAATCAGATCAGGGGAGCGATGATGAACACTGAAGCTTTCTTT
NA,TRBV4-3,NA,TRBJ1-4,CASSQYPMGATNEKLFF,TGCGCCAGCAGCCAGTATCCCATGGGAGCAACTAATGAAAAACTGTTTTTT
NA,TRBV19,NA,TRBJ2-7,CASSIGLETYEQYF,TGTGCCAGTAGTATCGGACTTGAAACCTACGAGCAGTACTTC
NA,TRBV20-1,NA,TRBJ2-7,CSAPSEYEQYF,TGCAGTGCCCCGAGCGAGTACGAGCAGTACTTC
NA,TRBV4-3,NA,TRBJ1-6,CASSQGDRNSPLHF,TGCGCCAGCAGCCAAGGTGACAGAAATTCACCCCTCCACTTT
TRBD2,TRBV5-1,NA,TRBJ2-1,CASSLTQRDRNEQFF,TGCGCCAGCAGCTTAACCCAGCGGGATCGTAATGAGCAGTTCTTC
TRBD2,TRBV7-3,NA,TRBJ2-3,CASSRGASGSFADTQYF,TGTGCCAGCAGCCGGGGGGCTAGCGGGAGTTTTGCAGATACGCAGTATTTT
TRBD2,TRBV7-3,NA,TRBJ2-1,CASSSTGSSGSSYNEQFF,TGTGCCAGCAGCTCCACCGGGAGTAGCGGGAGCTCCTACAATGAGCAGTTCTTC
TRBD2,TRBV5-1,NA,TRBJ2-7,CASSLGGGLAAQEQYF,TGCGCCAGCAGCCTGGGGGGAGGACTAGCGGCCCAAGAGCAGTACTTC
TRBD1,TRBV2,NA,TRBJ1-1,CASSDPGTANTEAFF,TGTGCCAGCAGTGACCCCGGGACAGCGAACACTGAAGCTTTCTTT
TRBD2,TRBV4-1,NA,TRBJ2-1,CASSQEDRLADYNEQFF,TGCGCCAGCAGCCAAGAGGACAGACTAGCGGACTACAATGAGCAGTTCTTC
NA,TRBV7-6,NA,TRBJ2-3,CASSLGQSTDTQYF,TGTGCCAGCAGCTTGGGGCAGAGCACAGATACGCAGTATTTT
TRBD1,TRBV5-1,NA,TRBJ2-2,CASSRDSNTGELFF,TGCGCCAGCAGCAGGGACAGTAACACCGGGGAGCTGTTTTTT
TRBD1,TRBV5-1,NA,TRBJ2-1,CASSLQGNEQFF,TGCGCCAGCAGCTTACAGGGGAATGAGCAGTTCTTC
TRBD2,TRBV11-2,NA,TRBJ2-5,CASSHEGAGGPWGGETQYF,TGTGCCAGCAGCCACGAGGGAGCGGGAGGGCCTTGGGGAGGAGAGACCCAGTACTTC
NA,TRBV12-3/TRBV12-4,NA,TRBJ2-7,CASSLAGFYEQYF,TGTGCCAGCAGTTTGGCAGGGTTCTACGAGCAGTACTTC
NA,TRBV11-3,NA,TRBJ1-1,CASSLDGQGHTEAFF,TGTGCCAGCAGCTTAGATGGGCAGGGGCACACTGAAGCTTTCTTT
TRBD2,TRBV4-3,NA,TRBJ2-7,CASSQAPSGGYEQYF,TGCGCCAGCAGCCAAGCCCCCAGCGGGGGCTACGAGCAGTACTTC
TRBD2,TRBV4-1,once,TRBJ2-5,CASSRTSTQETQYF,TGCGCCAGCAGCCGGACTAGTACGCAAGAGACCCAGTACTTC
TRBD2,TRBV27,NA,TRBJ2-1,CASSELGTSGNMQFF,TGTGCCAGCAGTGAGCTCGGGACTAGCGGGAATATGCAGTTCTTC
NA,TRBV5-1,NA,TRBJ2-1,CASRGEVGSLYNEQFF,TGCGCCAGCAGAGGGGAAGTCGGGAGTTTATACAATGAGCAGTTCTTC
NA,TRBV7-2,NA,TRBJ1-1,CASNSLMNTEAFF,TGTGCCAGCAACTCACTAATGAACACTGAAGCTTTCTTT